The clone carrying this T cell receptor beta chain occurred once. These oral cavity squamous cell carcinomas were HPV-negative and locally advanced. Germline CDR1 SGHNT, CDR2 YYREEE (reference sequence). V gave up 6 bases and J gave up 1 base, with 11 bases separating them. The CDR3 covers 13 residues. This entry belongs to a study of neoadjuvant anti-PD-1 for oral cavity cancer. TCRdb keeps only in-frame clones here, not all; method: immunoSEQ multiplex PCR. Of about 16,000 clones listed, 72% are singletons. The sequences come from PBMCs, collected before nivolumab (anti-PD-1) treatment. The clonotype originates from a person between 40 and 79 years old with oral cavity squamous cell carcinoma. The chain links TRBV5-4 to TRBJ2-7; no definite D call. The CDR3 sequence is CASTRLGSYEQYF. CDR3 in DNA: TGTGCCAGCACCCGCCTAGGGTCCTACGAGCAGTACTTC.